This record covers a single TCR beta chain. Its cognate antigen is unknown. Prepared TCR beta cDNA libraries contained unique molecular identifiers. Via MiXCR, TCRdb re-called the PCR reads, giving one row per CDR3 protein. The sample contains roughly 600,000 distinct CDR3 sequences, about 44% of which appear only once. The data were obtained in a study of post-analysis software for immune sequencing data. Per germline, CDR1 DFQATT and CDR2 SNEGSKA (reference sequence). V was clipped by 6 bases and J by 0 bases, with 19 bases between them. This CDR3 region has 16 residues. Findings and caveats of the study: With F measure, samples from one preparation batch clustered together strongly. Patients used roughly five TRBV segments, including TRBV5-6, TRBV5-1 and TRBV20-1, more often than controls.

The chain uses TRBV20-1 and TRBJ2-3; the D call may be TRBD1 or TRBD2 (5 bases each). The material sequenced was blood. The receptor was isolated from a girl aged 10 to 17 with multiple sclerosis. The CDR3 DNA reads TGCAGTGCACAACGGGGCGCCGCTATTAGCACAGATACGCAGTATTTT. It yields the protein CSAQRGAAISTDTQYF.